This paragraph reports one TCR beta chain. Its matching antigen is unknown. The PCR ran on 60 Vbeta and 13 Jbeta primers. Using immunoSEQ multiplex PCR, the repertoire was profiled, and TCRdb retains in-frame clones only, with some absent. The table lists some 150,000 clones, under 90% of them singletons. These data originate in a study of cytomegalovirus exposure and HLA in healthy donors. Study-wide findings and caveats: Across HLA loci, a later analysis found differing TCR association rates, with DRB1 most and HLA-C fewest. In a later analysis, CMV-associated beta chains were mostly HLA-associated, it appeared.

The V segment lost 6 bases and the J segment 13 bases; nucleotides outside the gene matches: 21. The germline gives CDR1 SGHRS, CDR2 YFSETQ. The CDR3 totals 16 residues. Sequenced input: PBMCs. The chain has TRBV5-1 and TRBJ2-1, with 8 nucleotides matching TRBD2. This clonotype was obtained from a male donor in good health and CMV-seronegative. CDR3 sequence reads: CASTPRMAGGSRGQFF. For the CDR3, the DNA is TGCGCCAGCACCCCGAGGATGGCGGGAGGCAGCCGGGGACAGTTCTTC.